This TCR beta chain is from a study of shared clonotypes between healthy human individuals (dated by TCRdb to the early 2020s). Some background on the complete study: The cohort included a few men and a couple of women between 18 and 49 years of age. For each donor, CD4 naive and CD4 memory were each run on three plates, CD8 naive on two plates, and CD8 memory on one plate. The study deeply sequenced blood TCR repertoires of about 5 healthy adults to estimate repertoire size and the extent of clonotype sharing between individuals. Libraries were prepared and TCR repertoires were sequenced by different laboratories using diverse techniques, in order to increase sequencing depth and limit assay-specific biases. Between about 0.8 and 9 billion PBMCs per donor were obtained by leukapheresis. Points the paper makes about the study in general: When four donors were compared, the shared fraction of clonotypes was around 4.6% for naive CD4, more than 3% for naive CD8, about 2.5% for memory CD4, and about 0.36% for memory CD8. Based on pairwise subsampling, the degree of clonotype sharing among donors was expected to be affected by sequencing depth. Rarefaction of sorted-subset datasets indicated incomplete sequencing despite the large sequencing depth. The small number of donors limited the genetic and exposure-history diversity represented. Naive subsets generally had larger estimated clonotype richness than memory subsets. Sampling was restricted to blood, and TCR repertoires in tissues likely differ from the TCR repertoires found in blood. Higher generation probabilities were observed for clonotypes shared by all four sorted-subset donors than for non-shared clonotypes.

Using the deep immunoSEQ assay, multiplex PCR amplified TCR CDR3 regions from genomic DNA. For each cell subset, the extracted genomic DNA was distributed evenly across all wells of several immunoSEQ 96-well plates, and each plate served as one replicate. For sorted subsets, around 0.2 ug genomic DNA, equal to about 30,000 T cell genomes, was loaded into each replicate PCR. The purified libraries were quantified using a Qubit 3.0 fluorometer, sized with a Bioanalyzer 2100, and then quantified again using the KAPA Library Quantification kit. Every immunoSEQ 96-well plate was sequenced on a dedicated single-read 150-cycle Illumina NextSeq 550 flow cell. The published analysis was carried out like this. The immunoSEQ output contained only junctional sequences without quality scores, so filtering could not match that applied to full-length reads. To assign V/J genes and CDR3, sequences were annotated against IMGT germline references using PyIR, a Python wrapper for IgBLAST v1.9. Reads were filtered out if the reads had weak V/J assignments (E-value above 1e-6), no CDR3, stop codons, out-of-frame junctions, or ambiguous translated residues. V3J clonotypes were defined by identical inferred V gene, J gene, and CDR3 amino acid sequence. Percentage overlap between repertoires was computed as shared unique clonotypes divided by the size of the smaller repertoire. RTK rarefaction, the Chao1 estimator, and Recon v2.1 estimates of unobserved clonotypes were used to assess repertoire richness. Generation probabilities were computed with OLGA for all TCRbeta clonotypes obtained by the gDNA method from several donors. What TCRdb holds here is the immuneACCESS table cut down to in-frame rearrangements. Part of the clones is not present; checked against another copy, under half of the missing clones reflect an unresolved V gene, and the others are unexplained. Clonal size and the V and J genes are those of that table, whereas D and trimming came from the DNA. Recorded for this sample are approximately 840,000 clones; about 96% of them occurred a single time. The top ten hold approximately 0.2% of the sample.

The CDR3 covers 18 residues, taking in both the cysteine and the phenylalanine. The only DNA kept is the CDR3, 54 bases in frame from the first base. CDR1 and CDR2 are drawn from the germline V gene: MGHRA, YSYEKL. V is cut by 0 bases and J by 8 bases, and the space between the germline ends is 23 bases. CD8 naive samples consisted of CD45RO-negative cells that were positively selected for CCR7, yielding a CD45RA+CCR7+ population without TemRA cells. The donors were healthy, HIV-negative adults with no recently reported acute infections or vaccinations. Every donor was a Caucasian adult living in Nashville, Tennessee, USA. Blood was collected by leukapheresis, and PBMCs were isolated by Ficoll-Histopaque density gradient centrifugation and then cryopreserved in liquid nitrogen vapor phase. Analytical flow cytometry was used to check the purity and quantity of every magnetically sorted T cell population. Genomic DNA was isolated from each sorted fraction and quantified by UV absorbance on a Nanodrop 2000c.

With regard to this clone: Its specific antigen is unknown. No base-level quality is on record; no much larger clone is a single base apart.

Sequencing was done on a sample of naive CD8+ T cells sorted from blood. This specimen's cell subset or site label, interpreted: CD45RA+CCR7+. This sequence originates from a man younger than 40 in good health. The chain is encoded by TRBV4-1 joined to TRBJ2-1, and possibly TRBD2, on 6 matching bases. The DNA is as follows: TGCGCCAGCAGCCAAGATCCCTCCCTGTCTGGGGGAGGCGATGAGCAGTTCTTC. Translated, this gives CASSQDPSLSGGGDEQFF.